The rows below give T cell receptor beta chains drawn from one sample of a study of T cell repertoires in cytomegalovirus infection. A single record per CDR3 protein comes from TCRdb applying MiXCR to the reads. The table includes about 260,000 distinct CDR3 sequences, roughly an eighth detected once. The sample was PBMCs. These receptors came from a human donor in good health (CMV status not recorded). Some clones in this sample may be carry-over from other donors' samples. Each CDR3 is given with its conserved first and last residue. A D gene is named only where the DNA matches it firmly. Only some rows state a clone size, as once, few, many or a class for expanded clones.

V: TRBV25-1
D: -
J: TRBJ2-3
length: 11
size: -
DNA: TGTGCCAGCCTTCTCCACGGGGGGCAGTATTTT
CDR3: CASLLHGGQYF

V: TRBV7-6
D: -
J: TRBJ1-4
length: 15
size: many
DNA: TGTGCCAGCAGCTCCCTGACAGTAGCTAATGAAAAACTGTTTTTT
CDR3: CASSSLTVANEKLFF

V: TRBV2
D: -
J: TRBJ2-6
length: 16
size: few
DNA: TGTGCCAGCAGGGGTGGGGGCGAATCTGGGGCCAACGTCCTGACTTTC
CDR3: CASRGGGESGANVLTF

V: TRBV29-1
D: -
J: TRBJ2-2
length: 13
size: few
DNA: TGCAGCGTTAGCTTTTCGAACACCGGGGAGCTGTTTTTT
CDR3: CSVSFSNTGELFF

V: TRBV28
D: -
J: TRBJ2-4
length: 12
size: many
DNA: TGTGCCAGCAGTTTCGGCGGAAACATTCAGTACTTC
CDR3: CASSFGGNIQYF

V: TRBV7-2
D: -
J: TRBJ1-2
length: 14
size: many
DNA: TGTGCCAGCAGCCCAACGGGACCAAAGAATGGCTACACCTTC
CDR3: CASSPTGPKNGYTF

V: TRBV7-9
D: -
J: TRBJ1-1
length: 14
size: few
DNA: TGTGCCAGCAGCTTAGGAAGGGAGGTCACTGAAGCTTTCTTT
CDR3: CASSLGREVTEAFF

V: TRBV7-8
D: TRBD2
J: TRBJ2-7
length: 16
size: many
DNA: TGTGCCAGCAGCTTAGAGGGAGGGAGACCCTCCTACGAGCAGTACTTC
CDR3: CASSLEGGRPSYEQYF

V: TRBV20-1
D: -
J: TRBJ1-4
length: 11
size: many
DNA: TGCAGTGTCCGCACAGGGCCAAAACTGTTTTTT
CDR3: CSVRTGPKLFF

V: TRBV14
D: TRBD1
J: TRBJ1-1
length: 16
size: many
DNA: TGTGCCAGCAGCCACCAGCCCGACAGGGTGAACACTGAAGCTTTCTTT
CDR3: CASSHQPDRVNTEAFF

V: TRBV5-6
D: -
J: TRBJ2-2
length: 15
size: -
DNA: TGTGCCAGCAGCGTTACTCAAGGGGTAGCCGGGGAGCTGTTTTTT
CDR3: CASSVTQGVAGELFF

V: TRBV4-1
D: -
J: TRBJ2-5
length: 12
size: few
DNA: TGCGCCAGCAGCCAAAAGGGAGAGACCCAGTACTTC
CDR3: CASSQKGETQYF

V: TRBV27
D: -
J: TRBJ1-6
length: 14
size: -
DNA: TGTGCCAGCAGTTTTAGGGTGGGGAATTCACCCCTCCACTTT
CDR3: CASSFRVGNSPLHF

V: TRBV7-9
D: TRBD1
J: TRBJ2-7
length: 15
size: many
DNA: TGTGCCAGCAGCCCGCCAGGGCAGGGGGCCCACGAGCAGTACTTC
CDR3: CASSPPGQGAHEQYF

V: TRBV6-2/TRBV6-3
D: TRBD1
J: TRBJ1-5
length: 18
size: many
DNA: TGTGCCAGCAGTTTCAATGACAGGGCGATAGAATACAATCAGCCCCAGCATTTT
CDR3: CASSFNDRAIEYNQPQHF

V: TRBV20-1
D: -
J: TRBJ2-1
length: 15
size: few
DNA: TGCAGTGCTCATCTCAGGGACTCAGATACAATGGAGCAGTTCTTC
CDR3: CSAHLRDSDTMEQFF

V: TRBV18
D: -
J: TRBJ2-1
length: 15
size: -
DNA: TGTGCCAGCTCACCATACGTGCCCTCCTACAATGAGCAGTTCTTC
CDR3: CASSPYVPSYNEQFF

V: TRBV7-2
D: -
J: TRBJ2-1
length: 13
size: many
DNA: TGTGCCAGCAGCTTCGGCGGGACACCCGAGCAGTTCTTC
CDR3: CASSFGGTPEQFF

V: TRBV6-2/TRBV6-3
D: TRBD1
J: TRBJ2-6
length: 17
size: many
DNA: TGTGCCAGCAGTTACTCCGGACAGGGGGGATTCGCCAACGTCCTGACTTTC
CDR3: CASSYSGQGGFANVLTF

V: TRBV2
D: TRBD1
J: TRBJ1-1
length: 14
size: many
DNA: TGTGCCAGCAGTGGCGGGACAGAGGGTGCCCCGGTGGTCTTT
CDR3: CASSGGTEGAPVVF

V: TRBV27
D: -
J: TRBJ2-2
length: 15
size: -
DNA: TGTGCCAGCGGAGGGTCGGGGGGCCCCACCGGGGAGCTGTTTTTT
CDR3: CASGGSGGPTGELFF

V: TRBV6-6
D: TRBD2
J: TRBJ2-2
length: 16
size: few
DNA: TGTGCCAGCAGTTACCCCTCTAGCGGGGGCGAGGGGGAGCTGTTTTTT
CDR3: CASSYPSSGGEGELFF

V: TRBV7-2
D: -
J: TRBJ1-3
length: 16
size: many
DNA: TGTGCCAGCAGCTTAGGACCGGCTCTCTCTGGAAACACCATATATTTT
CDR3: CASSLGPALSGNTIYF

V: TRBV6-2/TRBV6-3
D: -
J: TRBJ2-1
length: 14
size: many
DNA: TGTGCCAGCATGATCAGGAGAGGTCTCGATGAGCAGTTCTTC
CDR3: CASMIRRGLDEQFF